This T cell receptor (beta chain) was obtained from a study of T cell responses to AZD1222 COVID-19 vaccine. Study-wide points: Baseline antibody screening turned up just 6 or 7 seropositive AZD1222 recipients. Once two AZD1222 doses were given, Spike-specific TCR breadth and depth went up. Donors were chiefly white British, with a greater number of females, and clonal diversity was perhaps underestimated.

Worth noting for this clone: The antigen remains undetermined. At one end the junction does not follow the germline gene, possibly because of a read error.

The CDR3 covers 13 residues. Here immunoSEQ multiplex PCR was the method, and the copy in TCRdb shows in-frame clones only, minus some. The sample lists roughly 150,000 clones; approximately 90% were seen once. The genes are TRBV12-3 or TRBV12-4 and TRBJ2-7; 15 nucleotides align to TRBD2. Sequenced here: peripheral blood, sampled on day 0 of AZD1222 vaccination. The source is an adult in good health. The CDR3: CASSTGTSGRLNF. In DNA form, the CDR3 reads TGTGCCAGCAGTACAGGGACTAGCGGGAGGTTGAACTTC.